This T cell receptor beta chain stems from a study of blood T cell repertoires in COVID-19. Study background: In each case, the material was cDNA or gDNA derived from T cells, B-cell-depleted T cells, or PBMCs.

Sequencing used immunoSEQ multiplex PCR; TCRdb keeps in-frame clones, though not all of them. The profile covers some 87,000 clones, with 70% to 90% appearing a single time and 4% to 5% taken by the ten largest. Losses at the gene ends were 2 bases for V and 9 bases for J; bases not matched to a gene: 10. The CDR3 contains 16 residues. Per germline, CDR1 MNHEY and CDR2 SMNVEV (reference sequence). The source of this sequence is a human donor with COVID-19, enrolled during active disease. The donor label of this sample is uncertain. The sequencing input was peripheral blood. The chain combines TRBV27 with TRBJ1-6; 7 bases map to TRBD1. CDR3 region: CASSLQGEEGGSPLHF. The CDR3 DNA reads TGTGCCAGCAGTTTACAGGGGGAGGAAGGCGGTTCACCCCTCCACTTT.